Presented here are 32 T cell receptor beta chains from one specimen sequenced in a study of blood T cell dynamics during melanoma immunotherapy. Sequenced by immunoSEQ multiplex PCR; TCRdb stores in-frame clones only, minus some. The data show about 10,000 clones, with about four fifths seen just once and approximately 15% held by the top ten. Time point: week 3, after first cycle of checkpoint inhibitor. Sequenced here: blood, sampled from a patient treated with checkpoint blockade. These receptors all come from a human donor with melanoma.

This clone was recorded once. The chain has TRBV5-6 and TRBJ2-7, with TRBD1 as a possible D gene (6 bases). The germline V gene has CDR1 SGHDT and CDR2 YYEEEE. V lost 3 bases and J lost 3, with 13 bases in between. The length of the CDR3 is 14 residues. CDR3 sequence reads: CASSSPDRSYEQYF. The CDR3 DNA is TGTGCCAGCAGCTCACCGGACAGAAGCTACGAGCAGTACTTC.

The J gene is TRBJ2-7, the V gene TRBV4-1; 10 nucleotides match TRBD1. Germline lookup yields CDR1 MGHRA and CDR2 YSYEKL. The CDR3 runs to 15 residues. V was pared by 1 base and J by 2 bases, with 2 bases of the junction left unmatched. The CDR3 DNA reads as TGCGCCAGCAGCCAAGGGACAGGGGGTACCTACGAGCAGTACTTC. Its protein is CASSQGTGGTYEQYF.

This clone was observed once. The rearrangement links TRBV30 to TRBJ1-2; D is unclear. Trimming pared 2 bases from V and 8 bases from J, leaving 12 bases between. The CDR3 is 12 amino acids. Germline assignment: CDR1 GTSNPN and CDR2 SVGIG (reference sequence). CDR3 DNA: TGTGCCTGGAGTTTGGGTTTTGAGGGCTACACCTTC. Translation gives CAWSLGFEGYTF.

The table lists this clone with a count of one. This chain uses TRBV6-5 with TRBJ2-1, with 9 bases that match TRBD2. Germline assignment: CDR1 MNHEY and CDR2 SVGAGI. This CDR3 comprises 16 residues. Unmatched junction bases numbered 5, after V lost 2 bases and J lost 3 bases. Written as DNA, the CDR3 is TGTGCCAGCAGTTACCTTAGCGGGGGAGACTACAATGAGCAGTTCTTC. Its protein product is CASSYLSGGDYNEQFF.

Here the CDR3 reads CASSGTATGELFF. In DNA form, the CDR3 reads TGCGCCAGCAGTGGGACAGCTACCGGGGAGCTGTTTTTT. V usage is TRBV5-1 and J usage is TRBJ2-2, with 7 bases aligning to TRBD1. CDR1 is SGHRS, CDR2 YFSETQ, per germline. The CDR3 runs 13 residues. The V and J ends lost 5 bases and 5 bases, in that order; junction bases with no gene match: 3. Variable domain in full (rest from reference TRBV5-1 and TRBJ2-2): KAGVTQTPRYLIKTRGQQVTLSCSPISGHRSVSWYQQTPGQGLQFLFEYFSETQRNKGNFPGRFSGRQFSNSRSEMNVSTLELGDSALYLCASSGTATGELFFGEGSRLTVL.

The chain couples TRBV7-7 to TRBJ2-5; maybe TRBD2 (6 bases). The V end lost 5 bases, the J end lost 2 bases, and 9 bases lay between the germline ends. The germline V gene has CDR1 SSHAT and CDR2 FNYEAQ (reference sequence). This CDR3 spans 13 amino acids. The DNA for the CDR3 is TGTGCCAGCAGCGCGGGATCACAAGAGACCCAGTACTTC. Protein: CASSAGSQETQYF. Looking up the rest from reference TRBV7-7 and TRBJ2-5 gives the full variable domain: GAGVSQSPRYKVTKRGQDVTLRCDPISSHATLYWYQQALGQGPEFLTYFNYEAQPDKSGLPSDRFSAERPEGSISTLTIQRTEQRDSAMYRCASSAGSQETQYFGPGTRLLVL.

The chain combines TRBV7-2 with TRBJ2-7; D is unresolved. CDR1 and CDR2 from the germline V gene are SGHTA and FQGNSA. V was shortened by 5 bases and J by 4 bases, with 15 bases between the two germline ends. This CDR3 is 14 amino acids long. In DNA form, the CDR3 reads TGTGCCAGCAGCCTCCTGGGTGGCCAGTACGAGCAGTACTTC. Translating it yields CASSLLGGQYEQYF.

J is TRBJ1-6 and V is TRBV10-3, with TRBD1 matching over 8 bases. Trimming cost V 6 bases and J 10 bases; bases outside gene matches: 5. This CDR3 has 13 amino acids. Per germline, CDR1 ENHRY and CDR2 SYGVKD. The CDR3 region is CAISLDRGSPLHF. The CDR3 nucleotides read TGTGCCATCAGCCTAGACAGGGGCTCACCCCTCCACTTT.

This clone was seen more than once but under ten times. This chain joins TRBV4-3 and TRBJ1-2; 8 bases fit TRBD1. Germline V gene data show CDR1 as LGHNA and CDR2 as YSLEER. This CDR3 spans 16 amino acids. Trimming at V came to 0 bases and at J to 4 bases, leaving 7 bases not matched to a gene. The CDR3 reads CASSQEWGQEIYGYTF. The CDR3 DNA reads TGCGCCAGCAGCCAAGAATGGGGACAGGAGATCTATGGCTACACCTTC.

The genes are TRBV4-2 and TRBJ1-1; D is unresolved. V gave up 3 bases and J gave up 0 bases, with 5 bases separating them. CDR1 is LGHNA and CDR2 is YNFKEQ in the germline V gene. This CDR3 has 13 amino acids. CDR3 in amino acids: CASSHTVNTEAFF. The CDR3 DNA follows: TGTGCCAGCAGCCATACGGTGAACACTGAAGCTTTCTTT.

The V and J genes are TRBV5-5 and TRBJ1-4; D not certain. V was pared by 4 bases and J by 11 bases, with 15 bases between. The CDR3 is 13 amino acids. The germline V gene encodes CDR1 SGHKS and CDR2 YYEKEE (reference sequence). CDR3 in DNA: TGTGCCAGCAGCACCGACCCCGGAGAGAAACTGTTTTTT. Protein product: CASSTDPGEKLFF.

The chain combines TRBV28 with TRBJ2-3; perhaps TRBD1 as D (6 bases). The CDR3 has 16 amino acids. Germline V gives CDR1 MDHEN, CDR2 SYDVKM. V was pared by 4 bases and J by 1 base, with 15 bases between. The DNA of the CDR3 is TGTGCCAGCAGTTCTACCCCACGACAGGGCACAGATACGCAGTATTTT. It is translated as CASSSTPRQGTDTQYF.

The chain is built from TRBV6-5 and TRBJ2-5; D may be TRBD1 or TRBD2 (5 bases each). The DNA end favors TRBJ2-7, so the J call may be wrong. Germline V gene lookup returns CDR1 MNHEY and CDR2 SVGAGI. There are 13 residues in the CDR3. The CDR3 nucleotides read TGTGCCAGCAGAAGAGGGGCACACTACGAGCAGTACTTC. Protein sequence: CASRRGAHYEQYF.

The chain couples TRBV6-5 to TRBJ2-7; possible D gene TRBD2, 6 bases. This CDR3 spans 14 amino acids. With 4 bases removed from V and 1 base from J, the gap between germline ends came to 11 bases. Germline-derived CDR1 and CDR2 are MNHEY and SVGAGI. CDR3 DNA sequence: TGTGCCAGCAGTTGGCCGGGACTGTCCTACGAGCAGTACTTC. This sequence encodes CASSWPGLSYEQYF.

Only one count was recorded for this clone. This chain links TRBV7-2 with TRBJ1-1; D possibly corresponds to TRBD1 (6 bases). V was trimmed by 2 bases and J by 5 bases, leaving 15 bases between them. The germline gives CDR1 SGHTA, CDR2 FQGNSA. The CDR3 is made up of 15 amino acids. DNA of the CDR3: TGTGCCAGCAGCTTATCGGGCAGGGGAGAAACTGAAGCTTTCTTT. This sequence encodes CASSLSGRGETEAFF.

The chain carries TRBV27 and TRBJ2-3; 10 nucleotides align to TRBD2. The CDR3 contains 16 residues. Looked up from germline, CDR1 is MNHEY and CDR2 is SMNVEV (reference sequence). J was trimmed by 0 bases and V by 5 bases; bases with no gene match: 5. The CDR3 protein is CASSPYSGGSTDTQYF. The DNA of the CDR3 is TGTGCCAGCAGTCCGTATAGCGGGGGGAGCACAGATACGCAGTATTTT.

The chain carries TRBV6-1 and TRBJ2-6; D is possibly TRBD1 or TRBD2 (5 bases each). Germline assignment: CDR1 MNHNS and CDR2 SASEGT. The CDR3 contains 18 residues. V dropped 4 bases and J dropped 0 bases, with 16 bases sitting between them. The CDR3 DNA reads as TGTGCCAGCAGTGCGTCGGGGCCAGGGAACTCTGGGGCCAACGTCCTGACTTTC. This codes for CASSASGPGNSGANVLTF.

The rearrangement joins TRBV30 to TRBJ1-1; weak D call: TRBD1 (5 bases). V was cut by 2 bases and J by 5 bases, with 18 bases left in between. CDR3 length: 15 residues. Germline lookup yields CDR1 GTSNPN and CDR2 SVGIG (reference sequence). As DNA, the CDR3 is TGTGCCTGGAGTTCATACACAGGAGAGGGTACTGAAGCTTTCTTT. Protein product: CAWSSYTGEGTEAFF. Based on the CDR3 plus reference TRBV30 and TRBJ1-1, the full variable domain is SQTIHQWPATLVQPVGSPLSLECTVEGTSNPNLYWYRQAAGRGLQLLFYSVGIGQISSEVPQNLSASRPQDRQFILSSKKLLLSDSGFYLCAWSSYTGEGTEAFFGQGTRLTVV.

This clone has just a few counts. The chain recombines TRBV2 with TRBJ1-2; D is undetermined. CDR3 length equals 8 residues. V lost 11 bases, J lost 4 bases, and 2 bases lay in between. Germline CDR1 and CDR2: SNHLY and FYNNEI. DNA for the CDR3: TGTGCCCGCTATGGCTACACCTTC. Translation gives CARYGYTF.

The V and J genes are TRBV15 and TRBJ2-6; D call uncertain. Germline V lookup: CDR1 LNHNV, CDR2 YYDKDF (reference sequence). V lost 0 bases to trimming and J lost 0 bases, with 6 bases between them. The CDR3 extends over 16 amino acids. CDR3 coding DNA: TGTGCCACCAGCAGAGATCGAAACTCTGGGGCCAACGTCCTGACTTTC. Protein: CATSRDRNSGANVLTF.

This rearrangement joins TRBV7-2 to TRBJ2-3, with no clear D. Per germline, CDR1 SGHTA and CDR2 FQGNSA. V dropped 5 bases and J dropped 4 bases, with 10 bases sitting between them. CDR3 size: 13 residues. This CDR3 reads CASSAEVADTQYF. DNA for the CDR3: TGTGCCAGCAGCGCGGAAGTGGCAGATACGCAGTATTTT.

V and J are TRBV6-1 and TRBJ2-7; tentative D call: TRBD1 (5 bases). Between the trimmed V and J ends, which lost 2 bases and 0 bases, there was a span of 11 bases. CDR3 size: 15 residues. The germline V gene encodes CDR1 MNHNS and CDR2 SASEGT. The CDR3 spells CASSETRQTSYEQYF. In DNA, the CDR3 is TGTGCCAGCAGTGAAACCCGACAGACCTCCTACGAGCAGTACTTC.

Concerning this clone itself: This sample includes further DNA sequences coding for the same CDR3. The chain joins TRBV9 to TRBJ1-3, with D uncertain. The CDR3 contains 16 residues. Trimming shortened V by 2 bases and J by 1 base, and 13 bases separated the two germline ends. CDR1 is SGDLS and CDR2 is YYNGEE in the germline V gene. For the CDR3, the DNA is TGTGCCAGCAGCGTTGATGGGAGGGCGTCTGGAAACACCATATATTTT. It is translated as CASSVDGRASGNTIYF.

This chain connects TRBV2 to TRBJ2-3; 11 nucleotides line up with TRBD2. This CDR3 region has 16 residues. The trim removed 5 bases at V and 2 bases at J, leaving 6 bases unmatched. Per germline, CDR1 SNHLY and CDR2 FYNNEI. CDR3 protein: CASSILAGGNTDTQYF. CDR3 bases: TGTGCCAGCAGTATCTTAGCGGGGGGGAACACAGATACGCAGTATTTT. Using reference TRBV2 and TRBJ2-3 for the parts outside the CDR3, the full variable domain is EPEVTQTPSHQVTQMGQEVILRCVPISNHLYFYWYRQILGQKVEFLVSFYNNEISEKSEIFDDQFSVERPDGSNFTLKIRSTKLEDSAMYFCASSILAGGNTDTQYFGPGTRLTVL.

J is TRBJ2-5 and V is TRBV5-1; D is undetermined. The CDR3 covers 14 residues. Trimming left V 2 bases short and J 4 bases short, with 12 bases between. Germline loops: CDR1 SGHRS, CDR2 YFSETQ. The CDR3 nucleotides are TGCGCCAGCAGCTTCGATGATTGGGCAGAGACCCAGTACTTC. It yields the protein CASSFDDWAETQYF. The variable domain in full, with the rest retrieved from reference TRBV5-1 and TRBJ2-5, is KAGVTQTPRYLIKTRGQQVTLSCSPISGHRSVSWYQQTPGQGLQFLFEYFSETQRNKGNFPGRFSGRQFSNSRSEMNVSTLELGDSALYLCASSFDDWAETQYFGPGTRLLVL.

A single count supports this clone. The V call is TRBV7-2, the J call TRBJ1-3; D gene unclear. CDR3 length: 17 residues. Germline assignment: CDR1 SGHTA and CDR2 FQGNSA. V dropped 1 base and J dropped 0 bases, with 13 bases sitting between them. CDR3 protein: CASSLGPPAVSGNTIYF. CDR3 nucleotide sequence: TGTGCCAGCAGCTTAGGCCCCCCGGCAGTCTCTGGAAACACCATATATTTT.

The rearrangement links TRBV9 to TRBJ2-5; possibly TRBD2 for D (6 bases). The V and J ends lost 3 bases and 0 bases respectively, with 12 bases between them. Germline V gene data show CDR1 as SGDLS and CDR2 as YYNGEE. This CDR3 has 15 residues. The CDR3 sequence is CASSGGTLYQETQYF. Here the CDR3 DNA reads TGTGCCAGCAGCGGGGGGACTCTGTACCAAGAGACCCAGTACTTC. The full variable domain, its missing parts supplied by reference TRBV9 and TRBJ2-5, is DSGVTQTPKHLITATGQRVTLRCSPRSGDLSVYWYQQSLDQGLQFLIQYYNGEERAKGNILERFSAQQFPDLHSELNLSSLELGDSALYFCASSGGTLYQETQYFGPGTRLLVL.

By its share, this clone is medium-sized. The chain has TRBV13 and TRBJ2-7; 10 bases agree with TRBD2. The CDR3 contains 18 residues. The J segment lost 0 bases and the V segment lost 4 bases, leaving 12 bases of the junction unmatched. Germline CDR1 reads PRHDT; CDR2 reads FYEKMQ (reference sequence). The CDR3 coding sequence is TGTGCCAGCAGCTCGAGGGCTAGCGGGGGAAGGAGCTCCTACGAGCAGTACTTC. It translates to CASSSRASGGRSSYEQYF.

The J gene is TRBJ2-7, the V gene TRBV7-2, with D perhaps TRBD1 (6 bases). The CDR3 covers 15 residues. The V gene lost 1 base and the J gene lost 7 bases, with 17 bases spanning the gap. In germline, CDR1 is SGHTA, CDR2 FQGNSA. The chain's CDR3 is CASSLEGHMGREQYF. CDR3 bases: TGTGCCAGCAGCTTAGAGGGACATATGGGAAGGGAGCAGTACTTC.

This chain connects TRBV6-5 to TRBJ2-7, with D perhaps TRBD2 (5 bases). V was trimmed by 5 bases and J by 5 bases, leaving 19 bases between them. CDR3 size: 15 residues. Germline loops: CDR1 MNHEY, CDR2 SVGAGI. For the CDR3, the DNA is TGTGCCAGCAGTGTAGTAAGAGGGATTCGGGACGAGCAGTACTTC. It specifies CASSVVRGIRDEQYF.

The rearrangement joins TRBV6-6 to TRBJ2-1; 8 bases are a match to TRBD2. Losses at the gene ends were 0 bases for V and 7 bases for J; bases not matched to a gene: 8. The germline V gene has CDR1 MNHNY and CDR2 SVGAGI (reference sequence). This CDR3 has 16 amino acids. The CDR3 DNA is TGTGCCAGCAGTTACTCGTATCGGGGGGGTAGGAATGAGCAGTTCTTC. Translation: CASSYSYRGGRNEQFF.

This clone appeared a few times. The rearrangement uses TRBV6-1 and TRBJ1-6; D gene unclear. The V gene's germline CDR1 is MNHNS and CDR2 SASEGT. V lost 3 bases, J lost 8 bases, and 8 bases lay in between. The CDR3 sequence is 13 residues long. In nucleotides, the CDR3 is TGTGCCAGCAGTGATGATCCAGATTCACCCCTCCACTTT. Translation gives CASSDDPDSPLHF.